The 8 T cell receptor beta chains in this list originate from one sample, sequenced in a study of CD8+ T cells in alopecia areata (dated by TCRdb to the late 2010s). The library relied on the immunoSEQ multiplex PCR assay. RNA was extracted from all samples and reverse transcribed into cDNA, which served as template for TCR sequencing. Not all clones reach the TCRdb copy of this immuneACCESS table, which keeps in-frame sequences only. Checked studies attribute under half of the gap to unresolved V genes and leave the rest unexplained. This sample lists 90,000 to 150,000 clones; 50% to 75% were detected once. The top ten constitute roughly 30% of the sample. The label giving this sample's time point can be read as: about four weeks on oral tofacitinib. The treatment or condition label corresponds to: oral pan-JAK inhibitor, 5-10 mg twice daily. Sequencing was performed on CD8+ T cells sorted from blood, taken at week 4, from a patient treated with tofacitinib. Receptors were obtained from a human donor with alopecia areata.

The chain uses TRBV29-1 and TRBJ2-4, with D maybe TRBD1 (8 bases). With 7 bases removed from V and 8 bases from J, the gap between germline ends came to 15 bases. The CDR3 loop spans 12 amino acids. Germline V gene data show CDR1 as SQVTM and CDR2 as ANQGSEA. This CDR3 is CSARTGRDIQYF. The CDR3 DNA reads TGCAGCGCCCGGACAGGGAGGGACATTCAGTACTTC. Using reference TRBV29-1 and TRBJ2-4 for the parts outside the CDR3, the full variable domain is SAVISQKPSRDICQRGTSLTIQCQVDSQVTMMFWYRQQPGQSLTLIATANQGSEATYESGFVIDKFPISRPNLTFSTLTVSNMSPEDSSIYLCSARTGRDIQYFGAGTRLSVL.

CDR3 in DNA: TGCGCCAGCAGCTCGTTTTGGGACAGGGCGGTCGAGGAGCAGTACTTC. Translated, it gives CASSSFWDRAVEEQYF. This sequence joins TRBV5-1 and TRBJ2-7; TRBD1 matches 9 bases. The CDR3 runs 16 residues. Germline-derived CDR1 and CDR2 are SGHRS and YFSETQ. Germline trimming cut 3 bases from V and 7 bases from J; bases unmatched to any gene: 14.

The rearrangement links TRBV25-1 to TRBJ2-7, with D possibly matching TRBD1 (6 bases). Trimming left V 1 base short and J 5 bases short, with 9 bases between. The germline V gene has CDR1 MGHDK and CDR2 SYGVNS. This CDR3 is 13 amino acids long. CDR3 sequence reads: CASSELSGDEQYF. The CDR3 DNA sequence: TGTGCCAGCAGTGAATTATCAGGGGACGAGCAGTACTTC.

This rearrangement joins TRBV5-1 to TRBJ2-1, with a weak D call TRBD2 (5 bases). The CDR3 is 14 residues long. Trimming stripped 6 bases from V and 4 bases from J, with 14 bases between. Germline lookup yields CDR1 SGHRS and CDR2 YFSETQ. The CDR3 sequence: CASMRVRGYNEQFF. CDR3 bases: TGCGCCAGCATGCGGGTTAGAGGTTACAATGAGCAGTTCTTC. Together with reference TRBV5-1 and TRBJ2-1, the CDR3 gives the full variable domain: KAGVTQTPRYLIKTRGQQVTLSCSPISGHRSVSWYQQTPGQGLQFLFEYFSETQRNKGNFPGRFSGRQFSNSRSEMNVSTLELGDSALYLCASMRVRGYNEQFFGPGTRLTVL.

The chain has TRBV29-1 and TRBJ2-7, with D tentatively TRBD2 (7 bases). Trimming shortened V by 4 bases and J by 2 bases, and 12 bases separated the two germline ends. The V gene's germline CDR1 is SQVTM and CDR2 ANQGSEA. The length of the CDR3 is 13 residues. This CDR3 reads CSVGGGEAYEQYF. The CDR3 region has the DNA TGCAGCGTTGGAGGGGGGGAGGCCTACGAGCAGTACTTC.

Comment on this clone: Distinct nucleotide sequences in the sample also encode this CDR3. The chain has TRBV29-1 and TRBJ1-1; D gene uncertain. The CDR3 sequence is 11 residues long. Germline values: CDR1 SQVTM, CDR2 ANQGSEA. V shed 3 bases and J shed 2 bases, with 4 bases lying between them. CDR3 DNA: TGCAGCGTTGAGGGAAACACTGAAGCTTTCTTT. As protein: CSVEGNTEAFF.

The count of this clone is one. The chain employs TRBV16 and TRBJ1-1; D gene unclear. Germline values: CDR1 KGHSY, CDR2 FQNENV. There are 12 residues in the CDR3. Trimming left V 4 bases short and J 6 bases short, with 9 bases between. CDR3 loop: CASSPSRAEAFF. In DNA, the CDR3 is TGTGCCAGCAGCCCCAGCCGGGCTGAAGCTTTCTTT.

The sample holds one count of this clone. CDR3 DNA sequence: TGTGCCAGCGGCTCCGGGACTCAGGGCCACGAGCAGTACTTC. As protein: CASGSGTQGHEQYF. The rearrangement uses TRBV7-3 and TRBJ2-7, with D possibly being TRBD2 (6 bases). V lost 8 bases to trimming and J lost 5 bases, with 19 bases between them. The germline CDR1 and CDR2 sequences are SGHTA and FQGTGA. This CDR3 contains 14 residues.